The entry below gives a single T cell receptor beta chain sequence along with its context. No antigen is known for it. These data come from a study of T cells in localized non-small cell lung cancer. The study's findings and limits: When the top 100 tumor clones were examined, a median around 58 of them also appeared in the adjacent lung, which was paired and uninvolved. Elevated blood T cell density was associated with longer overall survival. The greatest T cell clonality was found in uninvolved adjacent lung (higher than in tumor).

TCRdb's copy holds only in-frame clones and misses some; the assay was immunoSEQ multiplex PCR. There are 25,000 to 30,000 clones in the sample; under 95% occur only once, and more than 25% lies in the top ten. CDR1 is ENHRY, CDR2 SYGVKD, per germline. With 3 bases removed from V and 0 bases from J, the gap between germline ends came to 9 bases. CDR3 length: 14 residues. The sample here was peripheral blood, taken before any cancer treatment. This sequence originates from a female donor over 55 with stage I lung adenocarcinoma. The V and J genes are TRBV10-3 and TRBJ2-7, with D hard to call. The CDR3 reads CAISDLGRSYEQYF. DNA for the CDR3: TGTGCCATCAGTGATCTGGGTCGCTCCTACGAGCAGTACTTC.